This passage covers 29 T cell receptor beta chains from one sample sequenced in a study of OX40 agonist ivuxolimab in advanced cancers. The assay was immunoSEQ multiplex PCR, and TCRdb's table has in-frame clones only and misses some. The sample holds some 99,000 clones; approximately 80% are singletons and the top ten take more than 1.4%. This specimen consisted of CD4+ or CD8+ T cells sorted from blood, obtained in a trial of the OX40 agonist ivuxolimab. Source of these receptors: an adult with an advanced solid tumor such as melanoma, head and neck, liver or kidney cancer.

The chain carries TRBV9 and TRBJ2-1; a possible D gene is TRBD1 (6 bases). This CDR3 comprises 15 residues. Between the trimmed V and J ends, which lost 4 bases and 2 bases, there was a span of 13 bases. Germline CDR1 and CDR2: SGDLS and YYNGEE. CDR3 protein: CASSQGLGAYNEQFF. The CDR3 DNA sequence: TGTGCCAGCAGCCAGGGGCTCGGGGCCTACAATGAGCAGTTCTTC.

The rearrangement joins TRBV18 to TRBJ2-7; TRBD2 is a possible D gene (6 bases). V gave up 0 bases and J gave up 8 bases, with 14 bases separating them. Germline V gene sequence: CDR1 KGHSH, CDR2 LQKENI. This CDR3 has 14 residues. The DNA for the CDR3 is TGTGCCAGCTCACCACCGGGACTCCCATCTCAGCAGTACTTC. It encodes CASSPPGLPSQQYF. The full variable domain, with the rest looked up from reference TRBV18 and TRBJ2-7, is NAGVMQNPRHLVRRRGQEARLRCSPMKGHSHVYWYRQLPEEGLKFMVYLQKENIIDESGMPKERFSAEFPKEGPSILRIQQVVRGDSAAYFCASSPPGLPSQQYFGPGTRLTVT.

The chain links TRBV19 to TRBJ1-4; D is unclear. V dropped 5 bases and J dropped 6 bases, with 16 bases sitting between them. The CDR3 length is 15 residues. Per germline, CDR1 LNHDA and CDR2 SQIVND (reference sequence). The CDR3 loop reads CASSPSTAAHEKLFF. The CDR3 bases are TGTGCCAGTAGTCCCTCGACCGCGGCGCATGAAAAACTGTTTTTT.

The V and J genes are TRBV6-6 and TRBJ1-2, with 8 bases lining up with TRBD1. The trim removed 5 bases at V and 5 bases at J, leaving 7 bases unmatched. The germline V gene encodes CDR1 MNHNY and CDR2 SVGAGI (reference sequence). CDR3 length equals 14 residues. CDR3 DNA sequence: TGTGCCAGCAGTGACAGGGGCTTTCTTTATGGCTACACCTTC. The encoded protein is CASSDRGFLYGYTF.

J is TRBJ2-1 and V is TRBV7-2; 9 bases fit TRBD1. Germline loops: CDR1 SGHTA, CDR2 FQGNSA. After removal of 5 bases from V and 8 bases from J, the junction contained 10 bases not matched to a gene. The CDR3 is made up of 15 amino acids. CDR3 nucleotide sequence: TGTGCCAGCAGCGCCACCGGACAGGGGTGGCATGAGCAGTTCTTC. It codes for CASSATGQGWHEQFF.

The gene calls are TRBV7-9 and TRBJ1-2; D is unresolved. The CDR3 loop spans 13 amino acids. The germline V gene has CDR1 SEHNR and CDR2 FQNEAQ (reference sequence). V lost 5 bases, J lost 7 bases, and 14 bases lay in between. The CDR3 DNA is TGTGCCAGCAGCCCTCACATGGGGTTTGGCTACACCTTC. Protein product: CASSPHMGFGYTF.

The chain recombines TRBV19 with TRBJ2-3; D call uncertain. This CDR3 is 15 amino acids long. V lost 3 bases and J lost 0, with 10 bases in between. Germline V gene sequence: CDR1 LNHDA, CDR2 SQIVND (reference sequence). The chain's CDR3 is CASSIDFISTDTQYF. CDR3 nucleotide sequence: TGTGCCAGTAGTATTGACTTCATTAGCACAGATACGCAGTATTTT. The whole variable domain, filled in from reference TRBV19 and TRBJ2-3, reads DGGITQSPKYLFRKEGQNVTLSCEQNLNHDAMYWYRQDPGQGLRLIYYSQIVNDFQKGDIAEGYSVSREKKESFPLTVTSAQKNPTAFYLCASSIDFISTDTQYFGPGTRLTVL.

The J gene is TRBJ2-2, the V gene TRBV4-3; 11 nucleotides agree with TRBD2. Unmatched junction bases numbered 8, after V lost 4 bases and J lost 10 bases. There are 15 residues in the CDR3. Germline lookup yields CDR1 LGHNA and CDR2 YSLEER. The CDR3 DNA sequence: TGCGCCAGCAGCCCCCAAATACTAGCGGGGGTGGAGCTGTTTTTT. Encoded protein: CASSPQILAGVELFF.

This clone came up once. The V gene is TRBV5-1, the J gene TRBJ2-3, with D uncertain. Germline CDR1 reads SGHRS; CDR2 reads YFSETQ. The length of the CDR3 is 14 residues. Trimming shortened V by 6 bases and J by 1 base, and 12 bases separated the two germline ends. The CDR3 is CASNPARGTDTQYF. The CDR3 DNA reads as TGCGCCAGCAACCCTGCACGGGGCACAGATACGCAGTATTTT.

The gene calls are TRBV10-3 and TRBJ2-1; 8 bases line up with TRBD1. The CDR3 extends over 13 amino acids. CDR1 is ENHRY and CDR2 is SYGVKD in the germline V gene. J was trimmed by 5 bases and V by 8 bases; bases with no gene match: 5. CDR3 region: CAISGQGDNEQFF. The CDR3 coding sequence is TGTGCCATCTCCGGACAGGGAGACAATGAGCAGTTCTTC.

The chain recombines TRBV6-1 with TRBJ2-1, with TRBD2 matching over 7 bases. V trimming: 1 base; J trimming: 4 bases; junction bases outside the gene matches: 4. The CDR3 length is 15 residues. Germline-derived CDR1 and CDR2 are MNHNS and SASEGT. The CDR3 reads CASSEEPGGYNEQFF. The CDR3 DNA sequence: TGTGCCAGCAGTGAAGAACCCGGGGGGTACAATGAGCAGTTCTTC.

The chain has TRBV5-4 and TRBJ2-2; D gene unclear. Germline V gene sequence: CDR1 SGHNT, CDR2 YYREEE (reference sequence). Trimming cost V 0 bases and J 3 bases, with 6 bases left between them. CDR3 length: 14 amino acids. The CDR3 loop is CASSLEAYTGELFF. Here the CDR3 DNA reads TGTGCCAGCAGCTTGGAGGCCTACACCGGGGAGCTGTTTTTT.

The rearrangement uses TRBV6-5 and TRBJ2-7; D uncertain. Trimming left V 0 bases short and J 6 bases short, with 15 bases between. The CDR3 has 15 residues. CDR1 MNHEY and CDR2 SVGAGI come from the germline V gene. CDR3 nucleotide sequence: TGTGCCAGCAGTTACTCGGACGAGTTCTTTGGCGAGCAGTACTTC. This codes for CASSYSDEFFGEQYF.

This clone was picked up a small number of times. The chain combines TRBV7-2 with TRBJ2-7; D may be TRBD1 (5 bases). V was clipped by 0 bases and J by 2 bases, with 8 bases between them. From germline, CDR1 is SGHTA and CDR2 FQGNSA. The CDR3 is 14 amino acids. CDR3 residues: CASSLAQGPYEQYF. CDR3 coding DNA: TGTGCCAGCAGCTTAGCCCAGGGTCCCTACGAGCAGTACTTC.

The chain carries TRBV11-2 and TRBJ1-1, with 7 bases fitting TRBD1. CDR3 length: 13 residues. Germline CDR1 SGHAT, CDR2 FQNNGV. Trimming took 4 bases from V and 1 from J; bases not matched to a gene: 0. This CDR3 reads CASSWTGNTEAFF. In DNA, the CDR3 is TGTGCCAGCAGCTGGACAGGGAACACTGAAGCTTTCTTT.

The rearrangement links TRBV2 to TRBJ2-5, with 8 bases that match TRBD1. Germline CDR1 reads SNHLY; CDR2 reads FYNNEI. This CDR3 is 15 amino acids long. Trimming at V came to 8 bases and at J to 4 bases, leaving 12 bases not matched to a gene. CDR3 region: CASLLRQGMGETQYF. CDR3 nucleotide sequence: TGTGCCAGCCTCCTCCGACAGGGGATGGGAGAGACCCAGTACTTC. Variable domain in full (rest from reference TRBV2 and TRBJ2-5): EPEVTQTPSHQVTQMGQEVILRCVPISNHLYFYWYRQILGQKVEFLVSFYNNEISEKSEIFDDQFSVERPDGSNFTLKIRSTKLEDSAMYFCASLLRQGMGETQYFGPGTRLLVL.

The CDR3 DNA reads as TGCGCCAGCAGCCGGGAAGGAGCGGGAGGGCCCTCCTACGAGCAGTACTTC. It translates to CASSREGAGGPSYEQYF. The chain links TRBV4-1 to TRBJ2-7, with TRBD2 matching over 10 bases. V lost 4 bases to trimming and J lost 0 bases; unmatched junction nucleotides: 9. Germline V gene sequence: CDR1 MGHRA, CDR2 YSYEKL. The CDR3 extends over 17 amino acids.

This rearrangement joins TRBV23-1 to TRBJ1-2; D gene unclear. TRBV23-1 is designated an ORF whose function remains uncertain. The V end was cut by 10 bases, the J end by 4 bases, with 28 bases between. The CDR3 sequence is 17 residues long. CDR3 DNA: TGCGCCACCCCCTTCTTAAAAAGGGATTCCATGAGCTATGGCTACACCTTC. This translates into CATPFLKRDSMSYGYTF.

The chain combines TRBV5-8 with TRBJ2-2; D might be TRBD1 (6 bases). Between the trimmed V and J ends, which lost 4 bases and 5 bases, there was a span of 15 bases. The CDR3 runs 15 residues. In germline, CDR1 is SGHTS, CDR2 YDEGEE. The CDR3 spells CASSLQTGGTGELFF. The CDR3 bases are TGTGCCAGCAGCCTACAGACAGGCGGTACCGGGGAGCTGTTTTTT.

V and J are TRBV5-1 and TRBJ1-2; D remains unclear. Germline V lookup: CDR1 SGHRS, CDR2 YFSETQ. The V end was cut by 0 bases, the J end by 6 bases, with 9 bases between. This CDR3 has 13 residues. CDR3 region: CASSLEGMDGYTF. CDR3 in DNA: TGCGCCAGCAGCTTGGAAGGAATGGATGGCTACACCTTC.

This chain uses TRBV5-6 with TRBJ1-2, with a weak D call TRBD1 (6 bases). Germline V gene lookup returns CDR1 SGHDT and CDR2 YYEEEE. Trimming took 9 bases from V and 5 from J, leaving 17 bases between them. The CDR3 extends over 13 amino acids. This CDR3 is CATESTGSYGYTF. In DNA form, the CDR3 reads TGTGCCACCGAGTCGACAGGATCTTATGGCTACACCTTC.

CDR3 sequence: CASRTGSPYEQYF. The CDR3 region has the DNA TGTGCCAGCAGGACAGGGAGCCCCTACGAGCAGTACTTC. This chain links TRBV6-5 with TRBJ2-7, with 7 positions matching TRBD1. The CDR3 runs to 13 residues. Losses at the gene ends were 6 bases for V and 2 bases for J; bases not matched to a gene: 4. The germline CDR1 and CDR2 sequences are MNHEY and SVGAGI.

The chain joins TRBV6-6 to TRBJ1-1, with 9 bases fitting TRBD1. This CDR3 has 14 amino acids. The germline CDR1 and CDR2 sequences are MNHNY and SVGAGI (reference sequence). J gave up 6 bases and V 6 bases, and 8 bases lay outside the gene matches. The CDR3 sequence is CASSRDRGKAEAFF. The CDR3 bases are TGTGCCAGCAGCCGTGACAGGGGGAAAGCTGAAGCTTTCTTT.

This chain links TRBV6-6 with TRBJ2-5; no firm D call. The CDR3 covers 10 residues. Trimming left V 10 bases short and J 0 bases short, with 3 bases between. Germline CDR1 and CDR2: MNHNY and SVGAGI (reference sequence). The CDR3 here is CATNQETQYF. The CDR3 DNA sequence: TGTGCCACCAACCAAGAGACCCAGTACTTC.

The table lists this clone with a few counts. The CDR3 DNA reads TGTGCCAGCTCACCCCTCGACAGGGGAGCCATGAACACTGAAGCTTTCTTT. It yields the protein CASSPLDRGAMNTEAFF. The chain carries TRBV18 and TRBJ1-1; TRBD1 matches at 8 bases. Per the germline V gene, CDR1 is KGHSH and CDR2 is LQKENI. Trimming cost V 3 bases and J 0 bases; bases outside gene matches: 9. The CDR3 covers 17 residues.

This clone was seen just once. V and J are TRBV6-5 and TRBJ2-2; 7 bases fit TRBD1. Germline V lookup: CDR1 MNHEY, CDR2 SVGAGI. V lost 6 bases and J lost 4; bases outside the gene matches: 2. This CDR3 has 13 residues. The CDR3 is CASSRDSTGELFF. The DNA for the CDR3 is TGTGCCAGCAGCCGGGACAGCACCGGGGAGCTGTTTTTT.

This clone has more than one count but fewer than ten. The chain recombines TRBV28 with TRBJ2-1; 8 nucleotides agree with TRBD1. CDR3 length equals 13 residues. Germline trimming cut 6 bases from V and 14 bases from J; bases unmatched to any gene: 12. Germline lookup yields CDR1 MDHEN and CDR2 SYDVKM. CDR3 DNA: TGTGCCAGCAGCTCTCCTCCGGGACAGGCGGAGTTCTTC. This translates into CASSSPPGQAEFF.

This sequence joins TRBV7-3 and TRBJ2-5, with TRBD2 matching over 8 bases. CDR3 size: 17 residues. The germline gives CDR1 SGHTA, CDR2 FQGTGA. V lost 4 bases and J lost 9; bases outside the gene matches: 19. The CDR3 DNA reads as TGTGCCAGCAGCTCCCCTCGAGGCGGGAGGCCCTTCCGGGCCCAGTACTTC. Residues: CASSSPRGGRPFRAQYF.

The sample holds many counts of this clone. For the CDR3, the DNA is TGTGCCAGCAGCGCATTACAGGGTGGAGAGCAGTACTTC. Protein product: CASSALQGGEQYF. The chain carries TRBV7-2 and TRBJ2-7; tentatively, D is TRBD1 (6 bases). The CDR3 runs 13 residues. V was pared by 5 bases and J by 7 bases, with 15 bases between. Germline V gives CDR1 SGHTA, CDR2 FQGNSA. Together with reference TRBV7-2 and TRBJ2-7, the CDR3 gives the full variable domain: GAGVSQSPSNKVTEKGKDVELRCDPISGHTALYWYRQSLGQGLEFLIYFQGNSAPDKSGLPSDRFSAERTGGSVSTLTIQRTQQEDSAVYLCASSALQGGEQYFGPGTRLTVT.